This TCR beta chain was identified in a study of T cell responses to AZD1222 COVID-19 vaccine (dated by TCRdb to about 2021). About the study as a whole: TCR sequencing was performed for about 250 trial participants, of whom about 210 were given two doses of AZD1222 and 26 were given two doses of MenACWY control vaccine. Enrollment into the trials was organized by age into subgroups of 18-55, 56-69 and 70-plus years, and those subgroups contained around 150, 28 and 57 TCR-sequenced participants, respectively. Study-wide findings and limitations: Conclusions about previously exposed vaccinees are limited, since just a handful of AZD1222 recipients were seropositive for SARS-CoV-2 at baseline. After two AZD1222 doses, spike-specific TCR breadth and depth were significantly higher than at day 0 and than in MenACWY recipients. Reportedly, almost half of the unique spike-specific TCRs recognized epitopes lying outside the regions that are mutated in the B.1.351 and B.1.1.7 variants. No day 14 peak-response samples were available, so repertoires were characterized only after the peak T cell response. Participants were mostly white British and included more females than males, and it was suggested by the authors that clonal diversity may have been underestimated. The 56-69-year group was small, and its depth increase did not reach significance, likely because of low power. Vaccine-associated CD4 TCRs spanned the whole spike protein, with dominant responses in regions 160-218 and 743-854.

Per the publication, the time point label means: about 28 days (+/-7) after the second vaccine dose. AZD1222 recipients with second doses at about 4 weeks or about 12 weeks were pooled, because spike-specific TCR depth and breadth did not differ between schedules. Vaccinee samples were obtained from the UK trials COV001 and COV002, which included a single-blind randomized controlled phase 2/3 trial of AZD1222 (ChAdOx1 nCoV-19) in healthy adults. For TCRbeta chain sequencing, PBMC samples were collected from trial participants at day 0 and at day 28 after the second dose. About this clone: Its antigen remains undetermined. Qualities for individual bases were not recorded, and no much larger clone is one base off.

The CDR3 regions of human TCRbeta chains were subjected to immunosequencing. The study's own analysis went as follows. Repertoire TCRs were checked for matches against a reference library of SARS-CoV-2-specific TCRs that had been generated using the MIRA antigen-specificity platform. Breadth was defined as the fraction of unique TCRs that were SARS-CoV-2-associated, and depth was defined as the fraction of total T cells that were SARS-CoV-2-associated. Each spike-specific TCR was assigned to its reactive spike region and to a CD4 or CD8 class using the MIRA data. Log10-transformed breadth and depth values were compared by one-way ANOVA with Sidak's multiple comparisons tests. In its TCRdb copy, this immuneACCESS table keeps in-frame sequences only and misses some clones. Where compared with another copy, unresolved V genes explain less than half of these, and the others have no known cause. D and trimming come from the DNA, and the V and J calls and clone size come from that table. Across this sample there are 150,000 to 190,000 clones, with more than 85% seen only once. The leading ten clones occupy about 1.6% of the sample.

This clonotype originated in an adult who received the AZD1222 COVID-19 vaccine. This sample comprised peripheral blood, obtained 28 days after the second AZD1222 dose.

The nucleotide sequence is TGTGCCAGCAGCTTTCTTGAAGCGGCAAAGAGCACAGATACGCAGTATTTT. It is translated as CASSFLEAAKSTDTQYF. The V gene is TRBV5-5 and the J gene is TRBJ2-3; TRBD2 might be the D gene, on 5 matching bases. The germline V gene (reference sequence) yields SGHKS for CDR1 and YYEKEE for CDR2. The CDR3, cysteine through phenylalanine, is 17 amino acids long. Solely the CDR3 DNA is kept, with 51 bases framed from the first base. V loses 2 bases of germline sequence and J loses 0 bases, and the interval between the two ends is 16 bases.